The entry that follows covers one T cell receptor beta chain sequence. The target antigen is unknown. Germline assignment: CDR1 SQVTM and CDR2 ANQGSEA. V was cut by 0 bases and J by 6 bases, with 15 bases left in between. This CDR3 is 15 amino acids long. This specimen comes from a study of cytomegalovirus exposure and HLA in healthy donors. Whole-study results and caveats: Across donors, most TCRs were seen rarely, yet some public ones were widespread.

The PCR made use of 60 Vbeta and 13 Jbeta primers. The table came from immunoSEQ multiplex PCR; TCRdb's copy has only in-frame clones and leaves some out. The table shows 150,000 to 200,000 clones, with over 80% occurring only once. The V and J genes are TRBV29-1 and TRBJ1-5; D is ambiguous. The material sequenced was PBMCs. The TCR sequence derives from a girl between 5 and 17 years old in good health and CMV-seropositive. CDR3 sequence: CSVEDPGNRGQPQHF. In DNA form, the CDR3 reads TGCAGCGTTGAAGACCCTGGTAACCGGGGTCAGCCCCAGCATTTT. Looking up the rest from reference TRBV29-1 and TRBJ1-5 gives the full variable domain: SAVISQKPSRDICQRGTSLTIQCQVDSQVTMMFWYRQQPGQSLTLIATANQGSEATYESGFVIDKFPISRPNLTFSTLTVSNMSPEDSSIYLCSVEDPGNRGQPQHFGDGTRLSIL.